The clone carrying this T cell receptor (beta chain) was picked up a small number of times. Its target is unknown. The data stem from a study of vaccination effects on CD4 cells after COVID-19. Sequencing used immunoSEQ multiplex PCR; TCRdb keeps in-frame clones, though not all of them. The sample holds 35,000 to 55,000 clones, around three quarters seen once. After expansion with viral peptide pools in the ViraFEST assay, antigen-specific CD4+ T cells were sequenced. Upon completion of around 9 days in culture, CD4+ T cells were isolated. The healthy vaccine recipients, who had no prior SARS-CoV-2 infection, showed negative nucleocapsid antibodies. General study findings and limits: Few convalescent patients, and no early post-infection timepoints, were available to the study.

Source: CD4+ T cells from PBMCs cultured with SARS-CoV-2 spike peptides, taken before COVID-19 vaccination. The origin of this receptor is a human donor who received a COVID-19 vaccine.

CDR3 amino acids: CASSSRTGGYEKLFF. The CDR3 DNA sequence: TGTGCCAGCAGCTCCCGGACAGGGGGGTACGAAAAACTGTTTTTT. J is TRBJ1-4 and V is TRBV3-1 (or the pseudogene TRBV3-2); 10 nucleotides line up with TRBD1. In germline, CDR1 is LGHDT, CDR2 YNNKEL (reference sequence). The J segment lost 8 bases and the V segment lost 5 bases, leaving 8 bases of the junction unmatched. The length of the CDR3 is 15 residues.